This TCR beta chain stems from a study of immune evolution from preneoplasia to lung adenocarcinoma (dated by TCRdb to about 2021). About the study as a whole: HLA loss of heterozygosity was seen in about 7%, 15% and 30% of AIS, MIA and ADC lesions, and in no AAH lesions. The overall cohort was made up of around 50 patients with pulmonary nodules who had surgical resection. Resected precursor lesions (AAH, AIS, MIA) and invasive adenocarcinomas were compared with paired morphologically normal lung tissue. POLYSOLVER was used to infer Class I HLA alleles from exome data, and LOHHLA was used to detect allele-specific HLA loss. The study used immune gene expression, TCR sequencing and multiplex immunofluorescence to profile the immune contexture of lung adenocarcinoma precursors and invasive adenocarcinoma. The TCR sequencing data were obtained from about 51 patients. The immune data were combined with whole exome sequencing and methylation data from the same cohort of nodules. Sample size was determined by specimen availability and not by a prior power calculation. The study reported that about 100 samples were used for TCR sequencing. The full study reports these points: Clonality was highest in normal lung, while later-stage lesions appeared to have lower clonality but higher T cell density and diversity. Because all patients were from Japan and China, applicability to Western populations was uncertain. KRAS-mutant nodules showed the highest T cell clonality compared with EGFR-mutant or double wild-type lesions. Normal lung had the highest top T cell clone frequencies, which appeared to decline progressively from AAH through AIS, MIA and invasive adenocarcinoma. The findings reflected association rather than direct causation, and larger cohorts with long-term follow-up and longitudinal biopsies were considered necessary.

The immunoSEQ hsTCRbeta Kit was used to sequence TCR beta CDR3 regions from DNA. Concerning the study's data processing: TCR sequencing data were analysed with the ImmunoSEQ Analyzer. T cell clonality was defined as 1 minus Pielou's evenness, calculated on productive rearrangements. The inverse Simpson index, applied to productive templates, was used to measure T cell diversity. T cell density was expressed as TCR beta template counts normalized to usable DNA, with usable DNA estimated by amplifying and sequencing housekeeping genes. Two-sided Kruskal-Wallis tests were used to compare TCR metrics between histologic stages. Held by TCRdb, this immuneACCESS table contains in-frame sequences only and omits some clones. Under half of the omission traces to an unresolved V gene where checked; the cause of the rest is unknown. The V and J calls and clone size are taken from that table; D and trimming were inferred from the DNA. The table for this sample lists fewer than 50,000 clones; more than 60% of them were counted only once. The top ten clonotypes cover approximately 4.8% of the sample.

About this clone itself: Its cognate antigen has yet to be identified. Base qualities were left out, and no much larger clone turns up one base away.

Patients underwent resection in Japan or China between the mid-2010s and the late 2010s. Histologic diagnosis of each case was confirmed independently by two lung cancer pathologists on H&E slides. To enrich premalignant or tumor cells for nucleic acid extraction, macro-dissection was performed after pathologic assessment. DNA was isolated from FFPE tissue using the AllPrep DNA/RNA FFPE Kit. The CDR3 covers 14 residues, taking in both the cysteine and the phenylalanine. Kept here is only the CDR3 DNA, which spans 42 bases and is read in frame from base 1. As encoded in the germline V gene, CDR1 is SGDLS while CDR2 is YYNGEE. V lost 4 bases and J lost 3 bases; the stretch between them is 13 bases long.

This clonotype originated in a person in their sixties or seventies with lung adenocarcinoma. The sample was FFPE invasive lung adenocarcinoma tissue. The intended sense of this specimen's cell subset or site label: frankly invasive lung adenocarcinoma (ADC). This sequence uses TRBV9 and TRBJ1-1; a tentative D call is TRBD1 (5 bases match). The sequenced DNA is TGTGCCAGCAGCCCCACGACCAGGGACACTGAAGCTTTCTTT. The encoded protein is CASSPTTRDTEAFF. With the portions outside the CDR3 filled from the reference TRBV9 and TRBJ1-1 genes, the complete variable region becomes DSGVTQTPKHLITATGQRVTLRCSPRSGDLSVYWYQQSLDQGLQFLIQYYNGEERAKGNILERFSAQQFPDLHSELNLSSLELGDSALYFCASSPTTRDTEAFFGQGTRLTVV.